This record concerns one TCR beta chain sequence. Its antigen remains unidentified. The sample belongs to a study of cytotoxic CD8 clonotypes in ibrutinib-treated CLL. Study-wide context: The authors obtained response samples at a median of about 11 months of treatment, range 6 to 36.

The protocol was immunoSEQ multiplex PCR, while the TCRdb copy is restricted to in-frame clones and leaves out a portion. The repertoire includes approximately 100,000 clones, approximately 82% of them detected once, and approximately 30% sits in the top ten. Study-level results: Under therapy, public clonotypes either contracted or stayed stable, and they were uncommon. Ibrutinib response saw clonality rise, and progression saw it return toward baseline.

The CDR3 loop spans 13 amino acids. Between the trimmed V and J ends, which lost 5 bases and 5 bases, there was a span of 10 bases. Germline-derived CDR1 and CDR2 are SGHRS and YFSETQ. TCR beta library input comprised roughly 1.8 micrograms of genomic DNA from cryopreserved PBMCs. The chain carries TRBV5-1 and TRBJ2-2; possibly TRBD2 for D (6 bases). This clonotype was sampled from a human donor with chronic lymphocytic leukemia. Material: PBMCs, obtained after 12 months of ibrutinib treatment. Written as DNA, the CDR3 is TGCGCCAGCAGGTCAGGACTAACCGGGGAGCTGTTTTTT. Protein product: CASRSGLTGELFF.